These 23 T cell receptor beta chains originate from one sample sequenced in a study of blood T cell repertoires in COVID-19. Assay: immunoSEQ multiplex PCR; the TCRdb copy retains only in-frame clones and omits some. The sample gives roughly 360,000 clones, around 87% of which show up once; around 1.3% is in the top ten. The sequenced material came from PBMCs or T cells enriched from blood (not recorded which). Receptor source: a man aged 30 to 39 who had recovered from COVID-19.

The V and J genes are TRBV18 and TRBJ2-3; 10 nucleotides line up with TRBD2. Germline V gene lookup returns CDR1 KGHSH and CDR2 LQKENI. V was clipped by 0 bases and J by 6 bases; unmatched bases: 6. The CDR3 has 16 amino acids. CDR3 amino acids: CASSPPSGGAIDTQYF. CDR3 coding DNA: TGTGCCAGCTCACCACCGAGCGGGGGGGCAATCGATACGCAGTATTTT.

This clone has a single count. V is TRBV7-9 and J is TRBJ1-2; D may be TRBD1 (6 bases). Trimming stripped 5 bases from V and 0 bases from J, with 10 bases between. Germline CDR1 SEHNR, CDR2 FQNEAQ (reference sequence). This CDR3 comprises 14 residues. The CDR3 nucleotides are TGTGCCAGCAGCGGGGGCCTTTCTAACTATGGCTACACCTTC. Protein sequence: CASSGGLSNYGYTF.

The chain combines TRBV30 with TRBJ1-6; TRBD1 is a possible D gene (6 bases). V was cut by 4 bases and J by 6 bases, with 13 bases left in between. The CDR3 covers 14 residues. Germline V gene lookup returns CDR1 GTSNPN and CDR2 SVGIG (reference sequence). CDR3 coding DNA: TGTGCCTGGAATGCCGGACAGCCTAATTCACCCCTCCACTTT. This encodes CAWNAGQPNSPLHF.

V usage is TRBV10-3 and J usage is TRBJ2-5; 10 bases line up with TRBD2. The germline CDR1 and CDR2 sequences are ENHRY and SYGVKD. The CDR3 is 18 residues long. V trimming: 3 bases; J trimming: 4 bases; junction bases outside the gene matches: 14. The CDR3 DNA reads TGTGCCATCAGTGAAATCCCCATGAGCGGGGGGGCAGGAGAGACCCAGTACTTC. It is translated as CAISEIPMSGGAGETQYF.

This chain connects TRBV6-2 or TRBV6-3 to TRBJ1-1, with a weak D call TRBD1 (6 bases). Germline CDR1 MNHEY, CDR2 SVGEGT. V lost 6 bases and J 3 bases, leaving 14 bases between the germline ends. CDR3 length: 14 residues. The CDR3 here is CASSRGGAYTEAFF. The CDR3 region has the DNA TGTGCCAGCAGCCGAGGGGGAGCTTACACTGAAGCTTTCTTT.

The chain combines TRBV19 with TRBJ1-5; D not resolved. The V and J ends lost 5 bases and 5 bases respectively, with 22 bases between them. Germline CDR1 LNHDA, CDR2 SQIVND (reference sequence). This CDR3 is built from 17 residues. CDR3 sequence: CASSRYGPPSPDQPQHF. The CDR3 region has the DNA TGTGCCAGTAGTCGTTATGGCCCCCCTTCCCCCGATCAGCCCCAGCATTTT. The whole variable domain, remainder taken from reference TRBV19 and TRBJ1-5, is DGGITQSPKYLFRKEGQNVTLSCEQNLNHDAMYWYRQDPGQGLRLIYYSQIVNDFQKGDIAEGYSVSREKKESFPLTVTSAQKNPTAFYLCASSRYGPPSPDQPQHFGDGTRLSIL.

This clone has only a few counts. CDR3 region: CASRRDSSYNSPLHF. In DNA form, the CDR3 reads TGTGCCAGCAGACGGGACAGCTCCTATAATTCACCCCTCCACTTT. The chain is built from TRBV2 and TRBJ1-6, with TRBD1 matching 7 bases. With V trimmed by 6 bases and J by 0 bases, 2 bases remained unmatched. Germline CDR1 and CDR2: SNHLY and FYNNEI. The CDR3 extends over 15 amino acids.

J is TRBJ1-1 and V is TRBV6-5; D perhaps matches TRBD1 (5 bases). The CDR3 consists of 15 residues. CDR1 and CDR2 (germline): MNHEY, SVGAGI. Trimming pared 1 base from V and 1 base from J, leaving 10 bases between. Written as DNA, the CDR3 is TGTGCCAGCAGTTACTGGTCAGGGTCGAACACTGAAGCTTTCTTT. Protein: CASSYWSGSNTEAFF.

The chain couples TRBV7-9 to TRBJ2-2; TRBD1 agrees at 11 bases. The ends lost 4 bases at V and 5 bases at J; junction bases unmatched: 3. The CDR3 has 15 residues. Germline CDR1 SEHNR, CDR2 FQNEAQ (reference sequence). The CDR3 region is CASSYGTGGTGELFF. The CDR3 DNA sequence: TGTGCCAGCAGCTACGGGACAGGGGGGACCGGGGAGCTGTTTTTT.

This CDR3 reads CASSIDLLSGSPLHF. The CDR3 region has the DNA TGTGCCAGTAGTATCGACCTCCTTTCGGGTTCACCCCTCCACTTT. The chain is built from TRBV19 and TRBJ1-6; D uncertain. Trimming cost V 3 bases and J 9 bases, with 15 bases left between them. Germline lookup yields CDR1 LNHDA and CDR2 SQIVND (reference sequence). The CDR3 has 15 residues. The full variable domain, its missing parts supplied by reference TRBV19 and TRBJ1-6, is DGGITQSPKYLFRKEGQNVTLSCEQNLNHDAMYWYRQDPGQGLRLIYYSQIVNDFQKGDIAEGYSVSREKKESFPLTVTSAQKNPTAFYLCASSIDLLSGSPLHFGNGTRLTVT.

CDR3 sequence reads: CASSVGDSTYEQYF. In DNA, the CDR3 is TGCGCCAGCAGCGTTGGGGACAGCACCTACGAGCAGTACTTC. The rearrangement uses TRBV5-1 and TRBJ2-7; TRBD1 matches 7 bases. Germline V lookup: CDR1 SGHRS, CDR2 YFSETQ. This CDR3 has 14 amino acids. V shed 4 bases and J 2 bases; nucleotides not matched to a gene: 6.

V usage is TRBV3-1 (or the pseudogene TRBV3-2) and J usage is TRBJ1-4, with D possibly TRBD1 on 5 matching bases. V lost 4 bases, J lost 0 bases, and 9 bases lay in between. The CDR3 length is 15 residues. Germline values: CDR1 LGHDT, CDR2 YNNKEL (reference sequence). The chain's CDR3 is CASSPSGTTNEKLFF. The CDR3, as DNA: TGTGCCAGCAGCCCTTCAGGGACAACTAATGAAAAACTGTTTTTT.

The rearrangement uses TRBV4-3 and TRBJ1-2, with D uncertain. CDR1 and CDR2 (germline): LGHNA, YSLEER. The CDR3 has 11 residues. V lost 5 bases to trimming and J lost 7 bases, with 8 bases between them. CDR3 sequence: CASSSPGGYTF. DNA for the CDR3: TGCGCCAGCAGCTCTCCGGGTGGCTACACCTTC.

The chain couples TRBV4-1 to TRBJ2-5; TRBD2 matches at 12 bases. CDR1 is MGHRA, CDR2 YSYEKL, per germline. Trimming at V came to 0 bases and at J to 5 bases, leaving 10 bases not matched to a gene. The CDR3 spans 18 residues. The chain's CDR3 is CASSQDPVMTSGGETQYF. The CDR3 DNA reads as TGCGCCAGCAGCCAAGATCCCGTAATGACTAGCGGGGGCGAGACCCAGTACTTC.

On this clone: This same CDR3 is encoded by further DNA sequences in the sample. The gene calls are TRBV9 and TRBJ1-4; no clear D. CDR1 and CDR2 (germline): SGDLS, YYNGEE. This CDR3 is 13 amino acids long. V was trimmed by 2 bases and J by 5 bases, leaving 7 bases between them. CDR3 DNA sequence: TGTGCCAGCAGCGTGGGAGGGAATGAAAAACTGTTTTTT. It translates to CASSVGGNEKLFF.

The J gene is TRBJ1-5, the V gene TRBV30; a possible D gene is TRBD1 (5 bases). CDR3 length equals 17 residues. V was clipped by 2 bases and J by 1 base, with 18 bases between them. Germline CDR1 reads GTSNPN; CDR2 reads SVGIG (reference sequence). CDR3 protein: CAWSWAGDYFSNQPQHF. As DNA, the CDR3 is TGTGCCTGGAGTTGGGCCGGGGACTACTTCAGCAATCAGCCCCAGCATTTT.

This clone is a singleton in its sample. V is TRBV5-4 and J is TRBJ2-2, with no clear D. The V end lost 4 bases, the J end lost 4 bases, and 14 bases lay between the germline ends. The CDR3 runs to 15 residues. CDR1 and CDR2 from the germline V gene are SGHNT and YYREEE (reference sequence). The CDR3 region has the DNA TGTGCCAGCAGCCCTCCCGAGGCCAGCACCGGGGAGCTGTTTTTT. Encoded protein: CASSPPEASTGELFF.

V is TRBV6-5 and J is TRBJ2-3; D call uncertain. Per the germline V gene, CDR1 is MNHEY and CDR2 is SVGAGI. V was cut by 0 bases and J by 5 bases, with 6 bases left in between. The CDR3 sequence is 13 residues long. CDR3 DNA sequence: TGTGCCAGCAGTTACTCCCAGAAAGATACGCAGTATTTT. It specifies CASSYSQKDTQYF.

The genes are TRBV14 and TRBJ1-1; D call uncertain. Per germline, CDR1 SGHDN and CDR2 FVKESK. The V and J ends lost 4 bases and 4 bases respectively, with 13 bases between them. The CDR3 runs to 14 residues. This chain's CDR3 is CASSRWRGITEAFF. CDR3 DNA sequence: TGTGCCAGCAGCCGCTGGAGAGGGATCACTGAAGCTTTCTTT.

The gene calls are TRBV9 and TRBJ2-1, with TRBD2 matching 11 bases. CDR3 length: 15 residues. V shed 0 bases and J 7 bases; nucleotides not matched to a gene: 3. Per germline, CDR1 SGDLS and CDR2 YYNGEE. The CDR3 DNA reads TGTGCCAGCAGCGTAGTAGCGGGGGGGCGGAATGAGCAGTTCTTC. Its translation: CASSVVAGGRNEQFF.

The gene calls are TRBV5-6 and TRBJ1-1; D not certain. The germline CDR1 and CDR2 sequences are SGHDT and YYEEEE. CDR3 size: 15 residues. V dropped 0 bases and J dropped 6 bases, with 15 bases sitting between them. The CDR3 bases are TGTGCCAGCAGCTTGGATAAGAGGGTCATCCCTGAAGCTTTCTTT. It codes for CASSLDKRVIPEAFF.

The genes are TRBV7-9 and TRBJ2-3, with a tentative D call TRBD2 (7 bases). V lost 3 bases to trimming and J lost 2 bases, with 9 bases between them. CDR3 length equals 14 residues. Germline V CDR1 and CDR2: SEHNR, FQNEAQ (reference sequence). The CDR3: CASSLGGLTDTQYF. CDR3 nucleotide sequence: TGTGCCAGCAGCTTGGGGGGGCTCACAGATACGCAGTATTTT.

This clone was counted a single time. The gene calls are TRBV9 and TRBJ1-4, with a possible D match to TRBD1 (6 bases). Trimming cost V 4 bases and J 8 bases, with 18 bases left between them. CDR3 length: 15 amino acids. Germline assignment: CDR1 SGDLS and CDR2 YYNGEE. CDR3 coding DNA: TGTGCCAGCAGCTCTTACACAGGGATAAACGAAAAACTGTTTTTT. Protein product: CASSSYTGINEKLFF.